This TCR beta chain was sequenced during a study of neurological immune-mediated disorders. Each CDR3 protein is one row after TCRdb ran MiXCR on the 5' RACE reads. The sample has tens of thousands of distinct CDR3 sequences; about 25% are singletons. At least ten counts were recorded for this clonotype. Stated time point: technical triplicate 2. This TCR derives from a man aged 55 to 70 with HTLV-1-associated myelopathy (HAM/TSP). The sequencing input was PBMCs.

Here the CDR3 reads CASSLRQDSYEQYF. CDR3 nucleotide sequence: TGCGCCAGCAGCTTACGACAGGACTCCTACGAGCAGTACTTC. The rearrangement uses TRBV5-1 and TRBJ2-7; TRBD1 might be the D (6 bases). Germline V lookup: CDR1 SGHRS, CDR2 YFSETQ. V lost 2 bases, J lost 0 bases, and 9 bases lay in between. The CDR3 spans 14 residues.